This T cell receptor beta chain originates from a study of immune heterogeneity within non-small cell lung tumors. Overall study: Squamous cell carcinomas accounted for a few of the tumors, non-squamous carcinomas for approximately 10, and 1 was not otherwise specified. Whole-study findings and limits: Clonality of local T cells correlated moderately but significantly with local tumor mutational burden (R approximately 0.33). Patients largely differed in their high-frequency T-cell receptor beta clonotypes.

Germline lookup yields CDR1 DFQATT and CDR2 SNEGSKA (reference sequence). The CDR3 sequence is 16 residues long. The trim removed 3 bases at V and 0 bases at J, leaving 8 bases unmatched. Worth noting for this clonotype: Its specificity is not known.

Multiplex PCR relied on 32 V and 13 J primers to amplify TCR beta CDR3. Each CDR3 protein is one row after TCRdb ran MiXCR on the multiplex PCR reads. The sample has some 4,500 distinct CDR3 sequences; roughly 20% are singletons. Template input, which was bulk tumor genomic DNA, totaled 600 ng per sample. Several biopsies were collected from each primary tumor during surgery. They were spaced as far apart as possible within the tumor mass. Surgery that was curative in intent was performed on patients with untreated, newly diagnosed non-small cell lung cancer. There were roughly 15 donors in total. They were all newly diagnosed non-small cell lung cancer patients undergoing surgery with curative intent.

The sequence was obtained from a man aged 60 to 69 with non-small cell lung cancer. Sequencing was performed on lung tumor tissue. The chain couples TRBV20-1 to TRBJ2-3; 8 bases are a match to TRBD2. The CDR3 sequence: CSASPGGGSSTDTQYF. CDR3 DNA: TGCAGTGCTAGCCCCGGGGGGGGATCTAGCACAGATACGCAGTATTTT.